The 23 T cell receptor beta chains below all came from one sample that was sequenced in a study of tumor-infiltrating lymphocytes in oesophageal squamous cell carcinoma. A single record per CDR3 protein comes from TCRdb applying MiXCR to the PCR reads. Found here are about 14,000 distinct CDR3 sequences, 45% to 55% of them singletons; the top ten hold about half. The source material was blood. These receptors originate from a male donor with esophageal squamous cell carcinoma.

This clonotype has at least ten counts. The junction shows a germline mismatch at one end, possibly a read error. The CDR3 bases are TGTGCTAGCAGCAACCCCAGAATATGCACTGAAGCTTTCTTT. Its translation: CASSNPRICTEAFF. The chain uses TRBV7-7 and TRBJ1-1, with D uncertain. CDR1 SSHAT and CDR2 FNYEAQ come from the germline V gene (reference sequence). The CDR3 totals 14 residues.

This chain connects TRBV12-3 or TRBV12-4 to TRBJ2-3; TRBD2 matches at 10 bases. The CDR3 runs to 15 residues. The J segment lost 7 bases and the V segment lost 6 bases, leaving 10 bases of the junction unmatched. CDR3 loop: CASSPSSGSMNTQYF. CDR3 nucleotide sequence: TGTGCCAGCAGCCCGTCTAGCGGGAGTATGAATACGCAGTATTTT.

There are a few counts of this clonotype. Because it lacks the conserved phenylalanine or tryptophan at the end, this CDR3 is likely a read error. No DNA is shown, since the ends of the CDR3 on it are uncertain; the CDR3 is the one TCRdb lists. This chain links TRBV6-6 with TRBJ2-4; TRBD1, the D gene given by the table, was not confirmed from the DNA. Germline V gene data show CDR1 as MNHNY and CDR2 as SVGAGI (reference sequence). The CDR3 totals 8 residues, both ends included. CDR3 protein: CASRGGTD.

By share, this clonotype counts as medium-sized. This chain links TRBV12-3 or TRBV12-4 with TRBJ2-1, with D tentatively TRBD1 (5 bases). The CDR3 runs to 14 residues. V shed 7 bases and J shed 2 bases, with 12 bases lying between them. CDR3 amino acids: CASNWGGAYNEQFF. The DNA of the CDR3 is TGTGCCAGCAACTGGGGCGGAGCCTACAATGAGCAGTTCTTC.

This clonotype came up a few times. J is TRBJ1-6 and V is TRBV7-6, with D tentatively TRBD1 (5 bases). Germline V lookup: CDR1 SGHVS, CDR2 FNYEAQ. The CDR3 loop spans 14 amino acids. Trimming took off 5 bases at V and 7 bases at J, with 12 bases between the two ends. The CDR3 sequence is CASSRDSENSPLHF. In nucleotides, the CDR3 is TGTGCCAGCAGCCGCGACAGTGAGAATTCACCCCTCCACTTT.

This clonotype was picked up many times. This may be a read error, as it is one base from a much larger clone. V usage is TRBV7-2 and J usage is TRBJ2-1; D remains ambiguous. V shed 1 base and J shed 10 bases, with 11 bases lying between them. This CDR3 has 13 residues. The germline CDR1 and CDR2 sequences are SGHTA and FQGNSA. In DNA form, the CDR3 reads TGTGCCAGCAGCTTAGTCTCTTCCCCCGAGCAGTTCTTC. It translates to CASSLVSSPEQFF.

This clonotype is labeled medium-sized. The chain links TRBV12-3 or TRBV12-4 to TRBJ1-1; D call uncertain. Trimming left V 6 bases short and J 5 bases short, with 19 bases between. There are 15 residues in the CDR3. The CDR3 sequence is CASSHLDGRGTEAFF. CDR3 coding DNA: TGTGCCAGCAGCCACCTGGACGGACGGGGTACTGAAGCTTTCTTT.

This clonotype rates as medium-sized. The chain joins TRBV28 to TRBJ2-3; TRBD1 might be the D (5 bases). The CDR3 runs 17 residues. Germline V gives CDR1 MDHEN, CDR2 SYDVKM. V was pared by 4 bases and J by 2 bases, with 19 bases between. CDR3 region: CASSSRVGRGYTDTQYF. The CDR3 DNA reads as TGTGCCAGCAGTTCCAGGGTGGGGCGTGGGTACACAGATACGCAGTATTTT. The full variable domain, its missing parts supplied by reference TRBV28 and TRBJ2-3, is DVKVTQSSRYLVKRTGEKVFLECVQDMDHENMFWYRQDPGLGLRLIYFSYDVKMKEKGDIPEGYSVSREKKERFSLILESASTNQTSMYLCASSSRVGRGYTDTQYFGPGTRLTVL.

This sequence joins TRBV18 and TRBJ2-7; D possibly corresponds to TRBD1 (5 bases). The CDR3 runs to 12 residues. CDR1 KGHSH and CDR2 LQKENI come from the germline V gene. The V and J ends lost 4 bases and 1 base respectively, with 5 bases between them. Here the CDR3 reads CASSQGSYEQYF. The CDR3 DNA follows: TGTGCCAGCTCACAGGGGTCCTACGAGCAGTACTTC.

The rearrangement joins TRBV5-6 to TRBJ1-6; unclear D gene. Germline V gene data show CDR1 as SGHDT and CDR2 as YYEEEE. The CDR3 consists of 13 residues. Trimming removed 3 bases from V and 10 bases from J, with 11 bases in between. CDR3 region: CASSSAGGSPLHF. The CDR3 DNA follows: TGTGCCAGCAGCTCGGCGGGAGGGTCACCCCTCCACTTT.

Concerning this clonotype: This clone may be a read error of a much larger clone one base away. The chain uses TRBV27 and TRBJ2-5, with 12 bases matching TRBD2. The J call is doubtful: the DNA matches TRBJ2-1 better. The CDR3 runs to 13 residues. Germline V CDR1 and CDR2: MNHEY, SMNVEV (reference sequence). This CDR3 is CASRTSGRSEQFF. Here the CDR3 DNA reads TGTGCCAGCAGAACTAGCGGGAGGTCCGAGCAGTTCTTC.

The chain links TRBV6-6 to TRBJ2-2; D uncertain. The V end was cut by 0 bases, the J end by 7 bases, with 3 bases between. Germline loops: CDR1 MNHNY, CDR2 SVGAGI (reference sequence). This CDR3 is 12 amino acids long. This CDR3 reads CASSYSDGELFF. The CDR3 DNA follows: TGTGCCAGCAGTTACTCGGACGGGGAGCTGTTTTTT.

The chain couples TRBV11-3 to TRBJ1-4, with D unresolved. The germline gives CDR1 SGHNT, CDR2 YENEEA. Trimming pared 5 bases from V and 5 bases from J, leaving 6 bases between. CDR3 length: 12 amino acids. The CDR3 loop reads CASSLNNEKLFF. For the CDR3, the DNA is TGTGCCAGCAGCCTAAACAATGAAAAACTGTTTTTT.

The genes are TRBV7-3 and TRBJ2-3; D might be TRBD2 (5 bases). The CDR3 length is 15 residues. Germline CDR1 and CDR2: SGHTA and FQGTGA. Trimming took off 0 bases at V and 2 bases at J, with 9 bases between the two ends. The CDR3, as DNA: TGTGCCAGCAGCTTAACTAGCGACACCACAGATACGCAGTATTTT. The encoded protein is CASSLTSDTTDTQYF.

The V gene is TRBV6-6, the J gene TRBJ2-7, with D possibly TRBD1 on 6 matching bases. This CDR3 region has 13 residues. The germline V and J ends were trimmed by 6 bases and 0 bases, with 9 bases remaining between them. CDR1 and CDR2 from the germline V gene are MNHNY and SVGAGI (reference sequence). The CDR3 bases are TGTGCCAGCAGCAGGGGAACCTCCTACGAGCAGTACTTC. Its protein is CASSRGTSYEQYF.

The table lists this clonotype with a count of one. The CDR3 spells CASSRSGRVSTDTQYF. DNA of the CDR3: TGTGCCAGCAGTCGAAGCGGGAGGGTTAGCACAGATACGCAGTATTTT. This chain joins TRBV12-3 or TRBV12-4 and TRBJ2-3; TRBD2 matches at 10 bases. The V and J ends lost 5 bases and 0 bases, in that order; junction bases with no gene match: 5. This CDR3 has 16 amino acids.

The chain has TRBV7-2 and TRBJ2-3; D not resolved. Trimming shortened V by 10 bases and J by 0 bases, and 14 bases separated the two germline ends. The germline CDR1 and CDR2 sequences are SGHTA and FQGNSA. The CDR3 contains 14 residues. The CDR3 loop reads CATVEAVSTDTQYF. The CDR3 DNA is TGTGCCACCGTTGAGGCTGTGAGCACAGATACGCAGTATTTT.

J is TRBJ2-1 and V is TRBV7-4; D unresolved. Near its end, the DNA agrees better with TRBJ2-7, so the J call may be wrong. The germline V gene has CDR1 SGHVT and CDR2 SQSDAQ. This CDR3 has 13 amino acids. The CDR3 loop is CASSPDGGGGQYF. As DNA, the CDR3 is TGTGCCAGCAGCCCCGACGGCGGCGGTGGGCAGTACTTC.

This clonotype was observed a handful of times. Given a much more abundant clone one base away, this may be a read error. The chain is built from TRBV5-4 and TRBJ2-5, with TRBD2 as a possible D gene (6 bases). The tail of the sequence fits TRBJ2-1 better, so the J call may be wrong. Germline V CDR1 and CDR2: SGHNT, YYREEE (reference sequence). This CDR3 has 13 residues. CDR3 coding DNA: TGTGCCAGCAGCTTCGAACTAGCAGAGACCCAGTTCTTC. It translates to CASSFELAETQFF.

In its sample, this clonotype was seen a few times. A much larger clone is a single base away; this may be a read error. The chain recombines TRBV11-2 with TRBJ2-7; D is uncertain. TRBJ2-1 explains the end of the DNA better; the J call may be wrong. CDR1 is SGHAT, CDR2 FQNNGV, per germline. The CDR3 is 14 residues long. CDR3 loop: CASSLEAVHHEQFF. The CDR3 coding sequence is TGTGCCAGCAGCTTAGAGGCAGTTCACCACGAGCAGTTCTTC.

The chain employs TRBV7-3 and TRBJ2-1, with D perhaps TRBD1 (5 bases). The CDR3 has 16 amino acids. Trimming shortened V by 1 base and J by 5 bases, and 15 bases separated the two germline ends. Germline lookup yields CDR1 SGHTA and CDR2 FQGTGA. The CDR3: CASSLKGYGWDNEQFF. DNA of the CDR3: TGTGCCAGCAGCTTAAAGGGGTACGGGTGGGACAATGAGCAGTTCTTC.

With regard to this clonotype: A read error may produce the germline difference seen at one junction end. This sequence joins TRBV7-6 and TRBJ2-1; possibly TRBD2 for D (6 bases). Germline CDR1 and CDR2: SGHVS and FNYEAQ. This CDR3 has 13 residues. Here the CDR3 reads CASSRDLYNEQFF. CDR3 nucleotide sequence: TGTGCTAGCAGCAGGGACTTATACAATGAGCAGTTCTTC.

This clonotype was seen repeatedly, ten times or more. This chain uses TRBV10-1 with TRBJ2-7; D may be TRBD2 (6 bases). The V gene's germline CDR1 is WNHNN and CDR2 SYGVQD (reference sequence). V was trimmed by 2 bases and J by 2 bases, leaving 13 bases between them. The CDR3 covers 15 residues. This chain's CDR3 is CASSEGWEAPYEQYF. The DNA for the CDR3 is TGCGCCAGCAGTGAGGGGTGGGAGGCCCCCTACGAGCAGTACTTC.